The 14 T cell receptor beta chains given below trace back to one sample, sequenced in a study of naive and memory T cell subsets. The beta constant-region primer was an equimolar mix of two oligonucleotides covering TRBC1 and TRBC2. Four rounds of PCR amplified the ligated cDNA using nested alpha and beta constant-region primers plus SP2. TCRdb used MiXCR to reprocess the UMI-ligation and nested PCR reads, holding one entry per CDR3 protein. The sample records more than 120,000 distinct CDR3 sequences, about 20% being singletons. For these receptors, no antigen is known. Study-wide results and limits: A few larger clonotypes appeared in naive repertoires, especially CD8, possibly memory cells re-expressing CD45RA.

Material for sequencing was naive CD8+ T cells from blood. The source is a human donor in good health.

The J gene is TRBJ2-7, the V gene TRBV20-1; tentative D call: TRBD1 (6 bases). The V gene's germline CDR1 is DFQATT and CDR2 SNEGSKA (reference sequence). V gave up 0 bases and J gave up 2 bases, with 14 bases separating them. The CDR3 covers 15 residues. CDR3 in amino acids: CSARDGGRATYEQYF. As DNA, the CDR3 is TGCAGTGCTAGAGATGGGGGCAGGGCGACCTACGAGCAGTACTTC.

J is TRBJ1-2 and V is TRBV9, with D hard to call. From germline, CDR1 is SGDLS and CDR2 YYNGEE. The ends were cut back, 1 base at V and 1 base at J, with 8 bases in the middle. This CDR3 is built from 14 residues. The CDR3 nucleotides read TGTGCCAGCAGCGTAAGTGCAGATAACTATGGCTACACCTTC. Translating gives CASSVSADNYGYTF.

This sequence joins TRBV7-9 and TRBJ1-1; D is unresolved. Trimming pared 2 bases from V and 3 bases from J, leaving 13 bases between. CDR1 SEHNR and CDR2 FQNEAQ come from the germline V gene (reference sequence). The CDR3 is 15 residues long. The CDR3 bases are TGTGCCAGCAGCTTAAACGAGGTGCCCGACACTGAAGCTTTCTTT. It encodes CASSLNEVPDTEAFF.

A few counts support this clonotype. The chain couples TRBV28 to TRBJ2-5; TRBD2 might be the D (6 bases). Germline V gene sequence: CDR1 MDHEN, CDR2 SYDVKM. V was cut by 4 bases and J by 4 bases, with 13 bases left in between. The CDR3 has 14 amino acids. In nucleotides, the CDR3 is TGTGCCAGCAGTTCCCAGGAGGGAGGAGAGACCCAGTACTTC. It encodes CASSSQEGGETQYF.

This clonotype was seen at least ten times. The chain is built from TRBV24-1 and TRBJ2-5, with 11 bases identical to TRBD2. CDR3 length: 16 residues. Germline CDR1 reads KGHDR; CDR2 reads SFDVKD. The ends lost 0 bases at V and 5 bases at J; junction bases unmatched: 4. CDR3 bases: TGTGCCACCAGTGATTTGACTAGCGGGAGCATTGAGACCCAGTACTTC. It yields the protein CATSDLTSGSIETQYF.

V usage is TRBV29-1 and J usage is TRBJ1-1; 7 bases are a match to TRBD1. There are 14 residues in the CDR3. CDR1 and CDR2 from the germline V gene are SQVTM and ANQGSEA. V shed 4 bases and J 4 bases; nucleotides not matched to a gene: 9. CDR3 in amino acids: CSVVSEGAGTEAFF. As DNA, the CDR3 is TGCAGCGTTGTCAGTGAGGGGGCGGGCACTGAAGCTTTCTTT.

The rearrangement joins TRBV27 to TRBJ2-4, with 9 bases aligning to TRBD2. The CDR3 contains 20 residues. Germline values: CDR1 MNHEY, CDR2 SMNVEV (reference sequence). V lost 4 bases to trimming and J lost 0 bases; unmatched junction nucleotides: 16. The CDR3 loop is CASSSTPPALAGLAKNIQYF. The CDR3 DNA is TGTGCCAGCAGTTCCACCCCCCCGGCGCTAGCGGGACTAGCCAAAAACATTCAGTACTTC.

The gene calls are TRBV27 and TRBJ2-5; 9 bases are a match to TRBD2. The CDR3 length is 16 residues. CDR1 MNHEY and CDR2 SMNVEV come from the germline V gene (reference sequence). J gave up 0 bases and V 5 bases, and 7 bases lay outside the gene matches. The CDR3 sequence is CASSGAIAGDQETQYF. As DNA, the CDR3 is TGTGCCAGCAGTGGGGCTATAGCGGGAGACCAAGAGACCCAGTACTTC.

This clonotype turned up a few times. The V call is TRBV6-5, the J call TRBJ2-7, with D unresolved. Looked up from germline, CDR1 is MNHEY and CDR2 is SVGAGI. This CDR3 comprises 13 residues. With 2 bases removed from V and 5 bases from J, the gap between germline ends came to 10 bases. The DNA of the CDR3 is TGTGCCAGCAGTTACACGGAACCCGACGAGCAGTACTTC. This encodes CASSYTEPDEQYF.

CDR3 sequence (DNA): TGTGCCAGCAGTTACTCTGGGACAGGGAGTAACGAGCAGTACTTC. Protein product: CASSYSGTGSNEQYF. V and J are TRBV6-6 and TRBJ2-7, with 9 positions matching TRBD1. Germline V CDR1 and CDR2: MNHNY, SVGAGI (reference sequence). This CDR3 contains 15 residues. V lost 0 bases, J lost 5 bases, and 5 bases stayed unmatched.

This clonotype was detected many times. CDR3 coding DNA: TGCAGTGCTAGTGGGATTTTGGGGACTGCTCTCTACGAGCAGTACTTC. Translating it yields CSASGILGTALYEQYF. The gene calls are TRBV20-1 and TRBJ2-7, with D possibly being TRBD2 (6 bases). V lost 3 bases, J lost 3 bases, and 21 bases lay in between. Germline assignment: CDR1 DFQATT and CDR2 SNEGSKA (reference sequence). This CDR3 comprises 16 residues.

The chain is built from TRBV4-1 and TRBJ1-6; D call uncertain. The ends were cut back, 0 bases at V and 7 bases at J, with 10 bases in the middle. Germline assignment: CDR1 MGHRA and CDR2 YSYEKL. The CDR3 runs to 15 residues. The CDR3 loop is CASSQDPGFNSPLHF. The CDR3 DNA follows: TGCGCCAGCAGCCAAGATCCGGGGTTCAATTCACCCCTCCACTTT.

This clonotype occurred many times. The rearrangement joins TRBV29-1 to TRBJ2-3, with D tentatively TRBD1 (6 bases). Germline V gives CDR1 SQVTM, CDR2 ANQGSEA. The CDR3 runs 14 residues. Trimming removed 7 bases at V and 0 bases at J, with 14 bases between. CDR3 in amino acids: CSGSGHSSTDTQYF. CDR3 coding DNA: TGCAGCGGCTCGGGACATTCTAGCACAGATACGCAGTATTTT.

This clonotype was seen a few times. This chain connects TRBV7-9 to TRBJ2-7; D remains unclear. Germline V gives CDR1 SEHNR, CDR2 FQNEAQ (reference sequence). V gave up 0 bases and J gave up 2 bases, with 5 bases separating them. CDR3 length: 13 residues. The chain's CDR3 is CASSLAQTYEQYF. For the CDR3, the DNA is TGTGCCAGCAGCTTAGCACAGACCTACGAGCAGTACTTC.